A single T cell receptor (beta chain) is shown here with its context. V gave up 3 bases and J gave up 5 bases, with 10 bases separating them. The CDR3 length is 13 residues. Germline-derived CDR1 and CDR2 are SEHNR and FQNEAQ (reference sequence). The sample originates from a study of OX40 agonist ivuxolimab in advanced cancers. TCRdb keeps only in-frame clones here, not all; method: immunoSEQ multiplex PCR. The sample includes approximately 58,000 clones, about 76% of them seen just once. The rearrangement joins TRBV7-9 to TRBJ1-2; D possibly corresponds to TRBD1 (6 bases). The receptor was isolated from an adult with an advanced solid tumor such as melanoma, head and neck, liver or kidney cancer. Here the sequenced sample was CD4+ or CD8+ T cells sorted from blood, taken in a trial of the OX40 agonist ivuxolimab. This chain's CDR3 is CASSFRGYYGYTF. CDR3 sequence (DNA): TGTGCCAGCAGCTTCAGGGGATATTATGGCTACACCTTC.